This T cell receptor (beta chain) originates from a study of human T cells and chemical hapten exposure. Study summary: Upper back patch tests used 0.01% DPC, scored after 6 days. Variability of per-sample TCR yields stemmed mainly from small differences in pooled library volume.

General observations from the study: Donor immune responses may differ from healthy people's, since all donors had alopecia.

The CDR3 spans 15 residues. Per the germline V gene, CDR1 is SGHTA and CDR2 is FQGNSA. Trimming at V came to 2 bases and at J to 3 bases, leaving 4 bases not matched to a gene. In TCRdb, the RACE reads were re-called with MiXCR into one record per CDR3 protein. In the table there are some 84,000 distinct CDR3 sequences, 10% to 14% of which are singletons. Noted time point: patch test 3, about 24 weeks after DPC sensitization. Treatment here: therapeutic diphenylcyclopropenone sensitization with weekly scalp DPC. Ten or more counts support this clonotype. Its antigen remains unknown. This rearrangement joins TRBV7-2 to TRBJ2-3, with 8 bases fitting TRBD2. Sequencing was performed on whole blood, taken in connection with sensitization to the hapten diphenylcyclopropenone (DPC). This receptor was identified in a woman in her forties or fifties with alopecia areata. Some clones in this sample may be carry-over from other donors' samples. In DNA form, the CDR3 reads TGTGCCAGCAGCTTAAGCGGGAGTATGACAGATACGCAGTATTTT. Translating it yields CASSLSGSMTDTQYF.